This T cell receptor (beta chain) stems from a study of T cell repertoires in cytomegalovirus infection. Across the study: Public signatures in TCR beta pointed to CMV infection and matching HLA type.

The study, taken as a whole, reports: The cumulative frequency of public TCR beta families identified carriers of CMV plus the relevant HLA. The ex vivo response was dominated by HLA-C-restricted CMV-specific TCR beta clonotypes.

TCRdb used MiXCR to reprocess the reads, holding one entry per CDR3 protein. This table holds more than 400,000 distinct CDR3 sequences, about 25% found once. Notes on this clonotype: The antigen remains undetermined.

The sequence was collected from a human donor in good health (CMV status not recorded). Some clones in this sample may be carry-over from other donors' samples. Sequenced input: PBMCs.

This chain's CDR3 is CAIRGQNLDGYTF. The CDR3 DNA reads TGTGCCATCAGGGGACAGAATCTGGATGGCTACACCTTC. The V gene is TRBV10-3, the J gene TRBJ1-2; the match to TRBD1 covers 7 bases. The CDR3 totals 13 residues. Per germline, CDR1 ENHRY and CDR2 SYGVKD. Trimming took 6 bases from V and 6 from J; bases not matched to a gene: 7.